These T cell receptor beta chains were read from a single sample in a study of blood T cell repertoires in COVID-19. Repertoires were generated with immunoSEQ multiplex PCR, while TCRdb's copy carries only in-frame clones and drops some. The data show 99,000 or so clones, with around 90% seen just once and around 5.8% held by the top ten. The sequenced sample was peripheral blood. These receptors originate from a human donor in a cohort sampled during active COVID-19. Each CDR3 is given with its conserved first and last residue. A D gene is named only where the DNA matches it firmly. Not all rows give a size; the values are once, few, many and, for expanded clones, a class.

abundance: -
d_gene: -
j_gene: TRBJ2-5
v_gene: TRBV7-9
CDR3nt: TGTGCCAGCAGCTTTTCCCGTGGTCGGGAGACCCAGTACTTC
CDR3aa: CASSFSRGRETQYF

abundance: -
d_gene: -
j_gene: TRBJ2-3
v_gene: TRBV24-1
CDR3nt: TGTGCCACCAGTCCGTCGAGCACAGATACGCAGTATTTT
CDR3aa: CATSPSSTDTQYF

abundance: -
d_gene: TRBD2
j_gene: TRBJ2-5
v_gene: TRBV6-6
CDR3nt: TGTGCCAGCAGTCTTATCGAAGCGGGGTCGGTAGTCGTGGGAGAGACCCAGTACTTC
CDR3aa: CASSLIEAGSVVVGETQYF

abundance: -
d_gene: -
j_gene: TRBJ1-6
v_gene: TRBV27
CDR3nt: TGTGCCAGCAGTTCTCTGTCAGGGAGGGGTTCACCCCTCCACTTT
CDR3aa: CASSSLSGRGSPLHF

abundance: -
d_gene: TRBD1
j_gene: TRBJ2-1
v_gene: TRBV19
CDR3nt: TGTGCCAGTAGTCCCCACCTGCGGGACAGGGGGAATGAGCAGTTCTTC
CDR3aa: CASSPHLRDRGNEQFF

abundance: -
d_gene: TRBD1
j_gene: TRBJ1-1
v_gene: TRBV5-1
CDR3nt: TGCGCCAGCTGGGAAAACCAGGGGGGCACTGAAGCTTTCTTT
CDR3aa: CASWENQGGTEAFF

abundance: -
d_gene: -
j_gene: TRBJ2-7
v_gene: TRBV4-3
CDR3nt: TGCGCCAGCAGCCAGACCGGGGGTCCCTACGAGCAGTACTTC
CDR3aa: CASSQTGGPYEQYF

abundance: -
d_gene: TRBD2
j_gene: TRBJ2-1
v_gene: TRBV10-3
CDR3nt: TGTGCCATCAGGAGCGGGGGTATTGGAGATGAGCAGTTCTTC
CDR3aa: CAIRSGGIGDEQFF

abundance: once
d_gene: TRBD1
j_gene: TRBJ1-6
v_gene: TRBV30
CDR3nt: TGTGCCTGGAAAGACTTACTGACGGGACAGAGATATTCACCCCTCCACTTT
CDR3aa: CAWKDLLTGQRYSPLHF

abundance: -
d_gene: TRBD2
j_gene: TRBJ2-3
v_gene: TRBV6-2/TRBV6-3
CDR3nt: TGTGCCAGCAGCCCCCAACTAGCGGCGGCAGATACGCAGTATTTT
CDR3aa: CASSPQLAAADTQYF

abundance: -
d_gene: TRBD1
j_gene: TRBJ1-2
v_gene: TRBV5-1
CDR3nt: TGCGCCAGCAGCTCCCCTCCGGGACAGGGCATCTATGGCTACACCTTC
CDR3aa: CASSSPPGQGIYGYTF

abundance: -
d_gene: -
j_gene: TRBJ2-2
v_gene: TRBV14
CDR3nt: TGTGCCAGCAGCCAGCGAAACACCGGGGAGCTGTTTTTT
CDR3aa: CASSQRNTGELFF

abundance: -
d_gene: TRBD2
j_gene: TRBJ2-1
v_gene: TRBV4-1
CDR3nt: TGCGCCAGCAGCCAAATACTAGCGGGGACGAATGAGCAGTTCTTC
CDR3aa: CASSQILAGTNEQFF

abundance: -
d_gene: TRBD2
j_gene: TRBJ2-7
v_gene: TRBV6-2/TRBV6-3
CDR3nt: TGTGCCAGCAGTTACGTGGTGAGGGAGGGCCTGGTCGACGAGCAGTACTTC
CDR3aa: CASSYVVREGLVDEQYF

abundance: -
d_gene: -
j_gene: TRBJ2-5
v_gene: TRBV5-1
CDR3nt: TGCGCCAGCAGCTTACAGGGCGAAGACCAGACCCAGTACTTC
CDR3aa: CASSLQGEDQTQYF

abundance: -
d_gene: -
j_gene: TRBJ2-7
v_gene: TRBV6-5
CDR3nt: TGTGCCAGCAAAGCCGACGGGATCGCCTCCTACGAGCAGTACTTC
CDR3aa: CASKADGIASYEQYF

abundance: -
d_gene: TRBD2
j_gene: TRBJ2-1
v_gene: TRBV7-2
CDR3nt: TGTGCCAGCAGCTTATACGGAGGGAGCGGGGTCAATGAGCAGTTCTTC
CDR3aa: CASSLYGGSGVNEQFF

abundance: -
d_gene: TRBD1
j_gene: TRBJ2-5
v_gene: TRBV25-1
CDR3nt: TGTGCCAGCACCGGGACAGCAAGTGAGACCCAGTACTTC
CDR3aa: CASTGTASETQYF

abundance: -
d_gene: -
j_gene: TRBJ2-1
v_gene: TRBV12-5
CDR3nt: TGTGCTAGTGGTTCCTCGGACAGACGAGGTCATGAGCAGTTCTTC
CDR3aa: CASGSSDRRGHEQFF

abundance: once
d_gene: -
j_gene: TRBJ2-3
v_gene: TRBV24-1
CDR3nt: TGTGCCACCAGTGACCCCGCAGGGCTAGATACGCAGTATTTT
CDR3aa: CATSDPAGLDTQYF

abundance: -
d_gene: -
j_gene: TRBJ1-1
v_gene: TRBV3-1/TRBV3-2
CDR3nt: TGTGCCAGCAGCCAATTAACTGAAGCTTTCTTT
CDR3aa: CASSQLTEAFF

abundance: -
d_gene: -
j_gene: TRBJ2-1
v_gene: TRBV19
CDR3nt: TGTGCCAGTAGTCGGTCTGGGAGCTCCTACAATGAGCAGTTCTTC
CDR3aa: CASSRSGSSYNEQFF

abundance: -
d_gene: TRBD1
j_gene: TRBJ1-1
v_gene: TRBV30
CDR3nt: TGTGCCTGGAGTCAGGGGGCGAACACTGAAGCTTTCTTT
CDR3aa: CAWSQGANTEAFF

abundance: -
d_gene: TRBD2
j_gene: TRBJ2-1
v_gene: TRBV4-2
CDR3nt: TGTGCCAGCAGCCAAGTACCCAGCGGGGCCGGCTACAATGAGCAGTTCTTC
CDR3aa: CASSQVPSGAGYNEQFF

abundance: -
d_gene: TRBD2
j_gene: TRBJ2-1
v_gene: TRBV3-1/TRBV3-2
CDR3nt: TGTGCCAGCAGCCCGGGACTAGCGGGACCCAATGAGCAGTTCTTC
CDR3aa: CASSPGLAGPNEQFF

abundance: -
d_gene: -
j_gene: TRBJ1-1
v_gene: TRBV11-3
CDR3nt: TGTGCCAGCAGCCACGACAGGTCTGAAGCTTTCTTT
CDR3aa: CASSHDRSEAFF

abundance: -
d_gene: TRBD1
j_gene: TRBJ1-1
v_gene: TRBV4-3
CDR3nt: TGCGCCAGCAGCCAAGTACTAGGGACAGGGAGGGATGAAGCTTTCTTT
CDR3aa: CASSQVLGTGRDEAFF

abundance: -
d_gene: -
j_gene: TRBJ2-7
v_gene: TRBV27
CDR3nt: TGTGCCAGCAGTTCAGGACTATCCTACGAGCAGTACTTC
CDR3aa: CASSSGLSYEQYF

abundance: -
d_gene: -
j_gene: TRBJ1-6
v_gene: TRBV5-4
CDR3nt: TGTGCCAGCAGCTTGGCCAGGGGAGTCAATTCACCCCTCCACTTT
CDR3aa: CASSLARGVNSPLHF

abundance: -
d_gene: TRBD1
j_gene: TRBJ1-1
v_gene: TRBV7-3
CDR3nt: TGTGCCAGCAGCTGGACAGGGAACACTGAAGCTTTCTTT
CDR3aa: CASSWTGNTEAFF

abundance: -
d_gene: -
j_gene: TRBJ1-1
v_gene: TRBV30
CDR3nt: TGTGCCTGGAGTGTAGGTTTGGGGCCAAAGGGCACTGAAGCTTTCTTT
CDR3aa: CAWSVGLGPKGTEAFF

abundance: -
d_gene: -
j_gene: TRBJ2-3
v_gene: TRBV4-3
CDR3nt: TGCGCCAGCAGCCAAGGTCTAATGGGGGGAACAACAGATACGCAGTATTTT
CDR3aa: CASSQGLMGGTTDTQYF

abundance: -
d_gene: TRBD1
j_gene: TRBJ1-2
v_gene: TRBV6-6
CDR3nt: TGTGCCAGCAGTTACGGGACAGGGCTCTATGGCTACACCTTC
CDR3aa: CASSYGTGLYGYTF

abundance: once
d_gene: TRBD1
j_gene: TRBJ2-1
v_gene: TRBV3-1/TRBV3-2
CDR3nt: TGTGCCAGCAGCGGAGGACAGGGCTCCTACAATGAGCAGTTCTTC
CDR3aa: CASSGGQGSYNEQFF

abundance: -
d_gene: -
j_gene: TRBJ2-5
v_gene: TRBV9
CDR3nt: TGTGCCAGCAGCGTAGGAGAACAGAAACAAGAGACCCAGTACTTC
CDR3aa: CASSVGEQKQETQYF

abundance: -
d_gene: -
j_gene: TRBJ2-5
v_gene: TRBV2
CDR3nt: TGTGCCAGCAGTGGGGGCGTCCGCGGAGAGACCCAGTACTTC
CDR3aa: CASSGGVRGETQYF

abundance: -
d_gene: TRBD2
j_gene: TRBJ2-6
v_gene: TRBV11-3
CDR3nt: TGTGCCAGCAGCTTATTAGCGGGAGCTGGGGCCAACGTCCTGACTTTC
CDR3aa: CASSLLAGAGANVLTF

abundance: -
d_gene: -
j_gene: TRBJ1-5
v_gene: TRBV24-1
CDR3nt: TGTGCCACCAGTGACGGGGATTTCAATCAGCCCCAGCATTTT
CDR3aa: CATSDGDFNQPQHF

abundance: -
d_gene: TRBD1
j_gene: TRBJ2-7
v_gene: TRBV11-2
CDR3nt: TGTGCCAGCAGCTTAGGGACAGGGGGTTCCTACGAGCAGTACTTC
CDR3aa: CASSLGTGGSYEQYF

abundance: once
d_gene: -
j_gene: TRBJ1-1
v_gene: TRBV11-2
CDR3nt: TGTGCCAGCAGCTTCCTCTCCACTGAAGCTTTCTTT
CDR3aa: CASSFLSTEAFF